Listed below are T cell receptor beta chains from one sample, sequenced in a study of early T cells in non-severe SARS-CoV-2 infection. One entry per CDR3 protein, called by TCRdb with MiXCR from the 5' RACE reads. In the table there are some 87,000 distinct CDR3 sequences, around 15% of which are singletons. The sequenced sample was whole blood. The receptors were gathered from an adult who was a healthcare worker with PCR-confirmed SARS-CoV-2 infection or an uninfected control (not recorded which). CDR3s include the opening cysteine and the closing phenylalanine or tryptophan. D genes are given only for firm matches. Size is omitted from some rows. Given values are once, few, many or a class for expanded clones.

j_gene,d_gene,abundance,v_gene,CDR3nt,CDR3aa
TRBJ2-5,-,many,TRBV30,TGTGCCTGGAGTGGGGACCCCTGGGGGTACCAAGAGACCCAGTACTTC,CAWSGDPWGYQETQYF
TRBJ1-6,-,few,TRBV12-3/TRBV12-4,TGTGCCAGCAGTTGGGCAGGGAGGGATTCACCCCTCCACTTT,CASSWAGRDSPLHF
TRBJ2-7,TRBD2,few,TRBV18,TGTGCCAGCTCACCCCTAGCGGGGGGACTCACTGGGCAGTACTTC,CASSPLAGGLTGQYF
TRBJ1-1,-,-,TRBV11-2,TGTGCCAGCAGCTTGGGGGGGCGCGGGTCTGAAGCTTTCTTT,CASSLGGRGSEAFF
TRBJ2-7,TRBD2,many,TRBV20-1,TGCAGTGCTCGGGGGGGGCGCCCCGGCGAGCAGTACTTC,CSARGGRPGEQYF
TRBJ2-4,-,many,TRBV7-2,TGTGCCAGCAGCTTAGGTTTCGGGGGCGGGACCAAAAACATTCAGTACTTC,CASSLGFGGGTKNIQYF
TRBJ2-1,TRBD1,many,TRBV18,TGTGCCAGCTCACCACCAACAGGGGTATCCTACAATGAGCAGTTCTTC,CASSPPTGVSYNEQFF
TRBJ1-4,-,many,TRBV12-3/TRBV12-4,TGTGCCAGCAGTGTCACGGGGGCAACTAATGAAAAACTGTTTTTT,CASSVTGATNEKLFF
TRBJ2-7,-,-,TRBV30,TGTGCCTGGAGTGTACGTCCCGGGCAAACAGGAACCTACGAGCAGTACTTC,CAWSVRPGQTGTYEQYF
TRBJ1-5,-,few,TRBV6-6,TGTGCCAGCAGGTCCATGCAGCCCCAGCATTTT,CASRSMQPQHF
TRBJ2-2,-,-,TRBV9,TGTGCCAGCAGCATGAACACCGGGGAGCTGTTTTTT,CASSMNTGELFF
TRBJ2-4,-,-,TRBV11-2,TGTGCCAGCAGCTTAAAGGACGGGGTTTTCCTAGCCAAAAACATTCAGTACTTC,CASSLKDGVFLAKNIQYF
TRBJ2-3,TRBD2,-,TRBV6-5,TGTGCCAGCAGTGAACTTCTAGCGGGCGTAACAGATACGCAGTATTTT,CASSELLAGVTDTQYF
TRBJ1-2,-,-,TRBV2,TGTGCCAGCAAAGGACAGTTGAGTGGGGGCTACACCTTC,CASKGQLSGGYTF
TRBJ1-1,-,few,TRBV14,TGTGCCAGCAGCGCGCGGGGCTCCACTGAAGCTTTCTTT,CASSARGSTEAFF
TRBJ2-7,-,many,TRBV7-2,TGTGCCAGCAGCTTAGTTGGGGGCCTTTCCTACGAGCAGTACTTC,CASSLVGGLSYEQYF
TRBJ2-7,-,-,TRBV20-1,TGCAGTGCTAGGTATGGAACCTACGAGCAGTACTTC,CSARYGTYEQYF
TRBJ2-2,-,-,TRBV11-3,TGTGCCAGCAGCCGCGGATCCGCGGAGCTGTTTTTT,CASSRGSAELFF
TRBJ2-3,TRBD2,-,TRBV12-3/TRBV12-4,TGTGCCAGCAGTTCAAGCGGGGGCTATGATACGCAGTATTTT,CASSSSGGYDTQYF
TRBJ1-2,TRBD1,many,TRBV12-3/TRBV12-4,TGTGCCAGCAGTGGGACAGGGGACGGCTACACCTTC,CASSGTGDGYTF
TRBJ2-3,TRBD2,few,TRBV6-5,TGTGCCAGCAGCCAAGAGTCTCGGGGGGGTGTTACGCAGTATTTT,CASSQESRGGVTQYF
TRBJ2-5,-,-,TRBV12-3/TRBV12-4,TGTGCCAGCAGTTTACTACACCAAGAGACCCAGTACTTC,CASSLLHQETQYF
TRBJ2-5,TRBD1,few,TRBV25-1,TGTGCCAGCAGACTGCCCGGGACAGAAGAGACCCAGTACTTC,CASRLPGTEETQYF
TRBJ2-3,-,many,TRBV20-1,TGCAGTGCTAGAAGGCCTACGGGGTCAGATACGCAGTATTTT,CSARRPTGSDTQYF
TRBJ1-2,TRBD1,few,TRBV2,TGTGCCAGCAGCCCGGGACAGGGGGACTATGGCTACACCTTC,CASSPGQGDYGYTF
TRBJ1-1,-,many,TRBV20-1,TGCAGTGCTAGAAGAGCAGGGTTCGAAACTTATGGGATGAACACTGAAGCTTTCTTT,CSARRAGFETYGMNTEAFF
TRBJ2-2,TRBD1,-,TRBV5-1,TGCGCCAGCAACAGCGGCGACAGGGGCCCCGGGGAGCTGTTTTTT,CASNSGDRGPGELFF
TRBJ2-5,TRBD2,-,TRBV20-1,TGCAGTGCTACTCCTGCGGGAGACGTCCAAGAGACCCAGTACTTC,CSATPAGDVQETQYF
TRBJ1-1,-,-,TRBV18,TGTGCCAGCTCACCAAGGACCGCAAAGGGGCTAATGAACACTGAAGCTTTCTTT,CASSPRTAKGLMNTEAFF